This T cell receptor (beta chain) was documented in a study of T cells in Graves' hyperthyroidism and ophthalmopathy. The CDR3 is made up of 15 amino acids. Trimming pared 1 base from V and 1 base from J, leaving 10 bases between. CDR1 is MGHRA, CDR2 YSYEKL, per germline. RNA transcripts gave rise to amplified TCR beta CDR3 regions. The HTBI primer set drove a first-round RT-PCR of the TCR CDR3. TCRdb re-analysed the multiplex PCR reads in MiXCR, keeping a single row per CDR3 protein. This sample has 540,000 or so distinct CDR3 sequences; 40% to 55% occur once, and the top ten carry 15% to 20%. This clonotype was picked up many times.

The V gene is TRBV4-1, the J gene TRBJ1-2, with no clear D. This receptor was obtained from an adult woman with Graves' disease, either hyperthyroidism or ophthalmopathy (not recorded which). Sequencing used peripheral blood or thyroid tissue (not recorded which). In DNA, the CDR3 is TGCGCCAGCAGCCAAGCGGGAGCAGTTAACTATGGCTACACCTTC. This sequence encodes CASSQAGAVNYGYTF.